These 17 T cell receptor beta chains originate from one sample sequenced in a study of cytomegalovirus exposure and HLA in healthy donors. Assay used: immunoSEQ multiplex PCR; TCRdb lists only in-frame clones, some missing. The table lists about 330,000 clones, 80% to 90% of them singletons. Input material: PBMCs. The receptors originated from a woman aged 18 to 35 in good health and CMV-seronegative.

CDR3 sequence: CASSLAVFNEKLFF. Written as DNA, the CDR3 is TGCGCCAGCAGCTTGGCCGTATTTAATGAAAAACTGTTTTTT. This rearrangement joins TRBV5-1 to TRBJ1-4; unclear D gene. The V end lost 0 bases, the J end lost 4 bases, and 7 bases lay between the germline ends. Germline CDR1 SGHRS, CDR2 YFSETQ. The CDR3 is 14 amino acids.

V usage is TRBV19 and J usage is TRBJ2-7, with D maybe TRBD2 (6 bases). Trimming left V 4 bases short and J 7 bases short, with 23 bases between. This CDR3 comprises 16 residues. The germline gives CDR1 LNHDA, CDR2 SQIVND (reference sequence). The CDR3 loop reads CASSTTGGIHPREQYF. As DNA, the CDR3 is TGTGCCAGTAGTACTACGGGCGGGATCCACCCCCGAGAGCAGTACTTC.

The gene calls are TRBV18 and TRBJ2-3, with D possibly matching TRBD2 (6 bases). V was pared by 6 bases and J by 3 bases, with 10 bases between. The CDR3 consists of 13 residues. Per germline, CDR1 KGHSH and CDR2 LQKENI. Here the CDR3 reads CASSTGVTDTQYF. CDR3 coding DNA: TGTGCCAGCTCCACGGGAGTTACAGATACGCAGTATTTT.

The chain couples TRBV27 to TRBJ2-2; D is undetermined. Germline V lookup: CDR1 MNHEY, CDR2 SMNVEV (reference sequence). The CDR3 contains 12 residues. V dropped 9 bases and J dropped 6 bases, with 11 bases sitting between them. The chain's CDR3 is CASAHRPGELFF. As DNA, the CDR3 is TGTGCCAGTGCGCATCGCCCCGGGGAGCTGTTTTTT.

J is TRBJ2-7 and V is TRBV6-1; 9 bases match TRBD1. This CDR3 has 15 residues. Germline trimming cut 4 bases from V and 3 bases from J; bases unmatched to any gene: 7. Germline V lookup: CDR1 MNHNS, CDR2 SASEGT. For the CDR3, the DNA is TGTGCCAGCAGTGTCTCGGGACAGGGAGGCTACGAGCAGTACTTC. Its translation: CASSVSGQGGYEQYF.

The chain links TRBV7-3 to TRBJ2-7; 7 nucleotides agree with TRBD2. V trimming: 4 bases; J trimming: 7 bases; junction bases outside the gene matches: 10. The CDR3 runs to 14 residues. Germline V gene data show CDR1 as SGHTA and CDR2 as FQGTGA. The DNA for the CDR3 is TGTGCCAGCAGCTCCACTCCGCAGGGAGGGGAGCAGTACTTC. Translated: CASSSTPQGGEQYF.

This clone was observed once. The V call is TRBV28, the J call TRBJ2-7; no reliable D call. Trimming left V 9 bases short and J 5 bases short, with 23 bases between. The germline V gene encodes CDR1 MDHEN and CDR2 SYDVKM. This CDR3 has 15 residues. This CDR3 is CASRLNRAPSDEQYF. In DNA, the CDR3 is TGTGCCAGTCGCTTGAACCGCGCCCCGAGTGACGAGCAGTACTTC.

CDR3 sequence (DNA): TGTGCCAGCAGCTACCGCCCGGGCGGGGAGCTGTTTTTT. Translating gives CASSYRPGGELFF. This rearrangement joins TRBV9 to TRBJ2-2, with D unclear. Germline CDR1 SGDLS, CDR2 YYNGEE. CDR3 length: 13 residues. V dropped 4 bases and J dropped 7 bases, with 11 bases sitting between them.

This chain uses TRBV5-1 with TRBJ2-2; TRBD2 might be the D (5 bases). Trimming shortened V by 0 bases and J by 3 bases, and 12 bases separated the two germline ends. Germline V lookup: CDR1 SGHRS, CDR2 YFSETQ. The CDR3 is 16 residues long. The CDR3 nucleotides read TGCGCCAGCAGCTTGGGTGGGAGTTCCCACACCGGGGAGCTGTTTTTT. This sequence encodes CASSLGGSSHTGELFF.

This CDR3 is CASSLLAGVVNEQFF. The DNA for the CDR3 is TGTGCCAGCAGCTTACTAGCGGGAGTTGTCAATGAGCAGTTCTTC. The rearrangement uses TRBV14 and TRBJ2-1; the match to TRBD2 covers 11 bases. CDR1 and CDR2 (germline): SGHDN, FVKESK. The CDR3 loop spans 15 amino acids. V shed 5 bases, J shed 6 bases, and the junction held 6 bases outside the gene matches. The full variable domain, in which reference TRBV14 and TRBJ2-1 provide the parts outside the CDR3, is EAGVTQFPSHSVIEKGQTVTLRCDPISGHDNLYWYRRVMGKEIKFLLHFVKESKQDESGMPNNRFLAERTGGTYSTLKVQPAELEDSGVYFCASSLLAGVVNEQFFGPGTRLTVL.

This clone was observed a single time. The rearrangement links TRBV27 to TRBJ2-1, with TRBD2 matching 7 bases. This CDR3 has 15 residues. Germline lookup yields CDR1 MNHEY and CDR2 SMNVEV (reference sequence). Trimming removed 1 base from V and 9 bases from J; junction bases left unmatched: 9. The CDR3 protein is CASSLFEGGVTEQFF. The CDR3 DNA follows: TGTGCCAGCAGTTTATTTGAGGGAGGGGTAACTGAGCAGTTCTTC.

The rearrangement joins TRBV28 to TRBJ1-2; a weak D match, TRBD1 (5 bases). Trimming shortened V by 2 bases and J by 13 bases, and 14 bases separated the two germline ends. The CDR3 is 12 amino acids. The germline gives CDR1 MDHEN, CDR2 SYDVKM. CDR3 nucleotides: TGTGCCAGCAGTTTAACGCCCAGGGCGGTCACCTTC. It codes for CASSLTPRAVTF.

This chain joins TRBV4-2 and TRBJ1-4; 8 nucleotides align to TRBD1. The V gene's germline CDR1 is LGHNA and CDR2 YNFKEQ. The CDR3 runs to 17 residues. The ends lost 3 bases at V and 8 bases at J; junction bases unmatched: 14. The CDR3 protein is CASSQPLSETGAEKLFF. CDR3 DNA sequence: TGTGCCAGCAGCCAGCCATTAAGCGAGACAGGGGCCGAAAAACTGTTTTTT.

CDR3 sequence (DNA): TGCGCCAGCCGGAATCAGCCCCAGCATTTT. It codes for CASRNQPQHF. The chain couples TRBV10-1 to TRBJ1-5; D remains ambiguous. V dropped 8 bases and J dropped 4 bases, with 3 bases sitting between them. The CDR3 loop spans 10 amino acids. Germline CDR1 reads WNHNN; CDR2 reads SYGVQD (reference sequence).

This chain joins TRBV5-6 and TRBJ2-5, with TRBD2 matching over 12 bases. CDR1 is SGHDT and CDR2 is YYEEEE in the germline V gene. The V and J ends lost 0 bases and 1 base, in that order; junction bases with no gene match: 10. CDR3 length: 19 residues. Written as DNA, the CDR3 is TGTGCCAGCAGCTTGGAGAGGCTAGCGGGAGGGAACCTCCAAGAGACCCAGTACTTC. It encodes CASSLERLAGGNLQETQYF.

This sequence joins TRBV14 and TRBJ2-1; 7 nucleotides match TRBD1. J lost 16 bases, V lost 4 bases, and 10 bases had no gene match. Germline CDR1 SGHDN, CDR2 FVKESK. This CDR3 spans 12 amino acids. The CDR3 is CASSPKGTALFF. DNA for the CDR3: TGTGCCAGCAGCCCGAAGGGGACAGCCCTTTTCTTC.

This chain uses TRBV28 with TRBJ2-7; 9 positions agree with TRBD1. Germline V gene sequence: CDR1 MDHEN, CDR2 SYDVKM. V shed 5 bases, J shed 0 bases, and the junction held 5 bases outside the gene matches. The CDR3 runs to 15 residues. This chain's CDR3 is CASSGGTGSSYEQYF. CDR3 coding DNA: TGTGCCAGCAGTGGCGGGACAGGGAGCTCCTACGAGCAGTACTTC. The whole variable domain, filled in from reference TRBV28 and TRBJ2-7, reads DVKVTQSSRYLVKRTGEKVFLECVQDMDHENMFWYRQDPGLGLRLIYFSYDVKMKEKGDIPEGYSVSREKKERFSLILESASTNQTSMYLCASSGGTGSSYEQYFGPGTRLTVT.